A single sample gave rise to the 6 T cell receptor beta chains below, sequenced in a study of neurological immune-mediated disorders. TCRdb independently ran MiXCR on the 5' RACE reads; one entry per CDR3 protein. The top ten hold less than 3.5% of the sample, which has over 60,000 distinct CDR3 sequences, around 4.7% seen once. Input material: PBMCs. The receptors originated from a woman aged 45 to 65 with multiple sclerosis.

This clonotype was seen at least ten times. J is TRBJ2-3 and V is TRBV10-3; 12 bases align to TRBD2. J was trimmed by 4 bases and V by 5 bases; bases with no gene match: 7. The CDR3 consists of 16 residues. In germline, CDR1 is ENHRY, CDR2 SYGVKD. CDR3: CAISPSGTSGPDTQYF. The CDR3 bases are TGTGCCATCAGTCCCTCCGGGACTAGCGGGCCAGATACGCAGTATTTT.

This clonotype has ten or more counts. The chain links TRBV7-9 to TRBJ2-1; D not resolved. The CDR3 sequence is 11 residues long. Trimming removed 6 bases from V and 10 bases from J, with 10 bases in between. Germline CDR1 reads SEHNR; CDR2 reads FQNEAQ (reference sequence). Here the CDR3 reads CASSQAWEQFF. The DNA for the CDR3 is TGTGCCAGCAGTCAAGCTTGGGAGCAGTTCTTC.

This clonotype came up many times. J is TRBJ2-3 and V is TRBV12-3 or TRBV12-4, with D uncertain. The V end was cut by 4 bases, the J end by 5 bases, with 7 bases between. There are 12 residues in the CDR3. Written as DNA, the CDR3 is TGTGCCAGCAGTTGGCTGAAAGATACGCAGTATTTT. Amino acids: CASSWLKDTQYF.

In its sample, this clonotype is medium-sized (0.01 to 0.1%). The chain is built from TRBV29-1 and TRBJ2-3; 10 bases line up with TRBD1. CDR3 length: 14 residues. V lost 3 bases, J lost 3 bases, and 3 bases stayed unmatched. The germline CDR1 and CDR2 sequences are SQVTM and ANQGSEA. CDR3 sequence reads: CSVEGQGYTDTQYF. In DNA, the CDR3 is TGCAGCGTTGAGGGACAGGGGTATACAGATACGCAGTATTTT.

The CDR3 DNA reads as TGTGCCAGCAGCCCCCGGGAAATCCGAGGCGAGCAGTACTTC. It encodes CASSPREIRGEQYF. V is TRBV7-9 and J is TRBJ2-7, with a weak D call TRBD2 (5 bases). V dropped 5 bases and J dropped 6 bases, with 17 bases sitting between them. The germline gives CDR1 SEHNR, CDR2 FQNEAQ (reference sequence). The CDR3 sequence is 14 residues long.

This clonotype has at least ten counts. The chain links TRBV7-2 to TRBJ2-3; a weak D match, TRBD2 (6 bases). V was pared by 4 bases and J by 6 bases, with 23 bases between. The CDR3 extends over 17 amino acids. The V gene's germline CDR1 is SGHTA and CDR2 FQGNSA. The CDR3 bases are TGTGCCAGCAGCTACGAAGGGAGGAGGGGCTTGCCTGATACGCAGTATTTT. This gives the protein CASSYEGRRGLPDTQYF.